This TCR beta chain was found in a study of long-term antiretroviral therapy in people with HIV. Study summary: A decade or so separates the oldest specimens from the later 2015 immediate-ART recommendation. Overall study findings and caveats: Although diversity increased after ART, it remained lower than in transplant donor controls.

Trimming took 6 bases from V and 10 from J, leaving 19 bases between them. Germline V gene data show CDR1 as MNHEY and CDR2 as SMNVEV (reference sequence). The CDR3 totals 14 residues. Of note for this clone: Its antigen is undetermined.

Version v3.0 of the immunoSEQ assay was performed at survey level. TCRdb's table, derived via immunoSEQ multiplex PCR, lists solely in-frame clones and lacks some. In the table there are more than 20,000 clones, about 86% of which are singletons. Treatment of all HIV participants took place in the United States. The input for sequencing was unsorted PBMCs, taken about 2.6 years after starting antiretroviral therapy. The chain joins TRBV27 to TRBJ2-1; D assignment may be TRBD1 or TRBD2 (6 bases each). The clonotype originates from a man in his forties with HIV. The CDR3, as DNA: TGTGCCAGCAGCGGAGGGGGGATTCTTCTCGAGCAGTTCTTC. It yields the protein CASSGGGILLEQFF.